The 30 T cell receptor beta chains below come from one sample, sequenced in a study of spatial heterogeneity in lung cancer. The time point was: blood at routine non-recurrence follow-up after resection. TCRdb used MiXCR to reprocess the 5' RACE reads, holding one entry per CDR3 protein. The data hold about 70,000 distinct CDR3 sequences, with roughly 8.9% observed a single time. The sequencing here drew on PBMCs, taken at follow-up. The receptors were gathered from a female donor with early-stage non-small cell lung cancer.

This clonotype was seen ten or more times. J is TRBJ1-5 and V is TRBV3-1, with a tentative D call TRBD1 (5 bases). The germline V gene encodes CDR1 LGHDT and CDR2 YNNKEL (reference sequence). V was clipped by 4 bases and J by 5 bases, with 15 bases between them. CDR3 length: 15 amino acids. The CDR3 nucleotides are TGTGCCAGCAGCCCGCAGGGCTCGGGGTATCAGCCCCAGCATTTT. Residues: CASSPQGSGYQPQHF.

This clonotype was counted ten times or more. V gene TRBV5-1 combines with J gene TRBJ2-7; D gene ambiguous. V lost 0 bases, J lost 3 bases, and 7 bases lay in between. This CDR3 is 13 amino acids long. Germline CDR1 and CDR2: SGHRS and YFSETQ. This chain's CDR3 is CASSLGGYYEQYF. Here the CDR3 DNA reads TGCGCCAGCAGCTTGGGAGGTTACTACGAGCAGTACTTC. Using reference TRBV5-1 and TRBJ2-7 for the parts outside the CDR3, the full variable domain is KAGVTQTPRYLIKTRGQQVTLSCSPISGHRSVSWYQQTPGQGLQFLFEYFSETQRNKGNFPGRFSGRQFSNSRSEMNVSTLELGDSALYLCASSLGGYYEQYFGPGTRLTVT.

This clonotype was seen more than once but under ten times. The genes are TRBV27 and TRBJ2-7; possible D gene TRBD2, 6 bases. The length of the CDR3 is 15 residues. Germline V CDR1 and CDR2: MNHEY, SMNVEV (reference sequence). V lost 3 bases and J lost 0, with 12 bases in between. CDR3 sequence reads: CASSFTPDYSYEQYF. In DNA form, the CDR3 reads TGTGCCAGCAGTTTTACCCCGGACTACTCCTACGAGCAGTACTTC.

This clonotype has only a few counts. This chain connects TRBV7-9 to TRBJ2-7, with 8 bases matching TRBD1. The CDR3 runs to 14 residues. The germline gives CDR1 SEHNR, CDR2 FQNEAQ (reference sequence). J gave up 7 bases and V 6 bases, and 11 bases lay outside the gene matches. CDR3 sequence: CASSPGQGALEQYF. CDR3 in DNA: TGTGCCAGCAGTCCCGGACAGGGAGCGCTTGAGCAGTACTTC.

The V call is TRBV28, the J call TRBJ2-3; 10 nucleotides agree with TRBD1. The length of the CDR3 is 16 residues. The V and J ends lost 5 bases and 2 bases, in that order; junction bases with no gene match: 7. The V gene's germline CDR1 is MDHEN and CDR2 SYDVKM. The CDR3 loop is CASSVWGTGDTDTQYF. The CDR3 coding sequence is TGTGCCAGCAGTGTGTGGGGGACAGGGGACACAGATACGCAGTATTTT.

This chain uses TRBV5-5 with TRBJ1-6; the D is unclear. The CDR3 runs to 15 residues. V was trimmed by 1 base and J by 9 bases, leaving 14 bases between them. Germline values: CDR1 SGHKS, CDR2 YYEKEE (reference sequence). This CDR3 is CASSLYRDGVSPLHF. The CDR3 DNA is TGTGCCAGCAGCTTGTACCGCGATGGTGTTTCACCCCTCCACTTT. The variable domain in full, completed from reference TRBV5-5 and TRBJ1-6, reads DAGVTQSPTHLIKTRGQQVTLRCSPISGHKSVSWYQQVLGQGPQFIFQYYEKEERGRGNFPDRFSARQFPNYSSELNVNALLLGDSALYLCASSLYRDGVSPLHFGNGTRLTVT.

There are many counts of this clonotype. V gene TRBV3-1 combines with J gene TRBJ1-1, with 11 bases identical to TRBD1. This CDR3 spans 15 amino acids. Germline V gene sequence: CDR1 LGHDT, CDR2 YNNKEL (reference sequence). Unmatched junction bases numbered 8, after V lost 5 bases and J lost 6 bases. The CDR3 bases are TGTGCCAGCAGCACAACGGACAGGGGGCTTTCTGAAGCTTTCTTT. Protein: CASSTTDRGLSEAFF. The whole variable domain, remainder taken from reference TRBV3-1 and TRBJ1-1, is DTAVSQTPKYLVTQMGNDKSIKCEQNLGHDTMYWYKQDSKKFLKIMFSYNNKELIINETVPNRFSPKSPDKAHLNLHINSLELGDSAVYFCASSTTDRGLSEAFFGQGTRLTVV.

This clonotype was seen repeatedly, ten times or more. The chain couples TRBV6-1 to TRBJ1-2, with a possible D match to TRBD1 (5 bases). V was trimmed by 5 bases and J by 4 bases, leaving 17 bases between them. The CDR3 has 15 residues. Germline CDR1 MNHNS, CDR2 SASEGT. CDR3 bases: TGTGCCAGCAGTTGGGGGTCTGGCAGTGGCTATGGCTACACCTTC. Protein sequence: CASSWGSGSGYGYTF.

This clonotype was observed many times. This chain links TRBV11-2 with TRBJ2-1; D is perhaps TRBD2 (6 bases). This CDR3 region has 15 residues. Germline CDR1 SGHAT, CDR2 FQNNGV. Trimming cost V 5 bases and J 7 bases, with 18 bases left between them. CDR3 nucleotides: TGTGCCAGCAGCCCACTCCGGGGTCGGGGGAATGAGCAGTTCTTC. It translates to CASSPLRGRGNEQFF.

This clonotype was seen a handful of times. This chain uses TRBV10-2 with TRBJ2-1; 7 bases are a match to TRBD2. The CDR3 is 14 residues long. Per germline, CDR1 WSHSY and CDR2 SAAADI. J lost 9 bases, V lost 3 bases, and 8 bases had no gene match. The CDR3 protein is CASSDFWGGSEQFF. The CDR3 region has the DNA TGCGCCAGCAGTGACTTCTGGGGCGGGAGTGAGCAGTTCTTC.

This clonotype was counted ten times or more. V and J are TRBV5-1 and TRBJ2-1; possible D gene TRBD2, 6 bases. There are 11 residues in the CDR3. V gave up 5 bases and J gave up 10 bases, with 10 bases separating them. CDR1 is SGHRS and CDR2 is YFSETQ in the germline V gene. CDR3 bases: TGCGCCAGCAGGGGGGAGGAAGAGCAGTTCTTC. Amino acid sequence: CASRGEEEQFF.

This clonotype was detected only a few times. The CDR3 is CASSPTSAQGEQYF. The CDR3 DNA sequence: TGTGCCAGCAGTCCGACTAGCGCCCAAGGGGAGCAGTACTTC. This chain joins TRBV7-9 and TRBJ2-7, with TRBD2 matching over 8 bases. V lost 6 bases to trimming and J lost 7 bases; unmatched junction nucleotides: 11. The CDR3 has 14 residues. Germline CDR1 and CDR2: SEHNR and FQNEAQ (reference sequence). Based on the CDR3 plus reference TRBV7-9 and TRBJ2-7, the full variable domain is DTGVSQNPRHKITKRGQNVTFRCDPISEHNRLYWYRQTLGQGPEFLTYFQNEAQLEKSRLLSDRFSAERPKGSFSTLEIQRTEQGDSAMYLCASSPTSAQGEQYFGPGTRLTVT.

The table lists this clonotype with a few counts. V usage is TRBV12-3 or TRBV12-4 and J usage is TRBJ1-5; D is undetermined. Trimming removed 7 bases from V and 1 base from J, with 11 bases in between. The CDR3 has 14 amino acids. The CDR3 loop is CASTLWTSNQPQHF. CDR3 sequence (DNA): TGTGCCAGCACCCTTTGGACGAGCAATCAGCCCCAGCATTTT.

Many counts were recorded for this clonotype. The V gene is TRBV2, the J gene TRBJ1-1; the D is unclear. The CDR3 has 12 residues. Germline CDR1 is SNHLY and CDR2 is FYNNEI. Trimming cost V 7 bases and J 5 bases, with 11 bases left between them. The CDR3 sequence is CASTTWGTEAFF. Here the CDR3 DNA reads TGTGCCAGCACCACCTGGGGAACTGAAGCTTTCTTT.

This clonotype was seen many times. This rearrangement joins TRBV25-1 to TRBJ2-7, with D possibly TRBD2 on 5 matching bases. Trimming stripped 7 bases from V and 2 bases from J, with 6 bases between. The CDR3 length is 11 residues. The germline V gene has CDR1 MGHDK and CDR2 SYGVNS. The CDR3 sequence is CASTGTYEQYF. The CDR3 DNA follows: TGTGCCAGCACGGGGACCTACGAGCAGTACTTC.

This clonotype was counted ten times or more. This rearrangement joins TRBV5-1 to TRBJ2-5; D is ambiguous. The germline CDR1 and CDR2 sequences are SGHRS and YFSETQ. The CDR3 runs 11 residues. Trimming stripped 3 bases from V and 4 bases from J, with 4 bases between. DNA for the CDR3: TGCGCCAGCAGCTCCCGAGAGACCCAGTACTTC. This translates into CASSSRETQYF.

Turning to this clonotype: Being one base from a much bigger clone, this may be a read error. The chain joins TRBV5-1 to TRBJ2-5, with TRBD1 matching over 8 bases. After removal of 2 bases from V and 7 bases from J, the junction contained 7 bases not matched to a gene. CDR1 is SGHRS and CDR2 is YFSETQ in the germline V gene. The CDR3 contains 14 residues. CDR3 sequence (DNA): TGCGCCAGCAGCTTCCAGGGGGCTGAGGGGACCCAGTACTTC. This translates into CASSFQGAEGTQYF.

This clonotype came up a few times. The rearrangement joins TRBV7-9 to TRBJ2-7; no definite D call. CDR3 length: 12 residues. V was trimmed by 5 bases and J by 6 bases, leaving 11 bases between them. CDR1 and CDR2 (germline): SEHNR, FQNEAQ (reference sequence). This CDR3 reads CASSPYGREQYF. The CDR3 nucleotides read TGTGCCAGCAGCCCCTACGGTCGCGAGCAGTACTTC.

This clonotype counts as medium-sized. This chain links TRBV19 with TRBJ2-5, with TRBD1 matching over 8 bases. CDR1 LNHDA and CDR2 SQIVND come from the germline V gene (reference sequence). V was clipped by 6 bases and J by 2 bases; unmatched bases: 2. The CDR3 runs to 13 residues. The CDR3 protein is CASRRQGQETQYF. The CDR3 nucleotides are TGTGCCAGTAGACGACAGGGGCAAGAGACCCAGTACTTC.

This clonotype came up many times. This chain links TRBV28 with TRBJ2-5; the match to TRBD2 covers 10 bases. The CDR3 length is 15 residues. With 5 bases clipped from V and 4 bases from J, the junction kept 7 bases outside the gene matches. Per the germline V gene, CDR1 is MDHEN and CDR2 is SYDVKM. CDR3 protein: CASSKLAGWAETQYF. The CDR3 coding sequence is TGTGCCAGCAGTAAACTAGCGGGGTGGGCAGAGACCCAGTACTTC.

V usage is TRBV2 and J usage is TRBJ2-3; possible D gene TRBD2, 5 bases. The germline V and J ends were trimmed by 10 bases and 2 bases, with 13 bases remaining between them. The CDR3 totals 13 residues. From germline, CDR1 is SNHLY and CDR2 FYNNEI. The CDR3 sequence is CAIKGGLTDTQYF. As DNA, the CDR3 is TGTGCCATAAAAGGCGGACTCACAGATACGCAGTATTTT. The full variable domain, with the rest looked up from reference TRBV2 and TRBJ2-3, is EPEVTQTPSHQVTQMGQEVILRCVPISNHLYFYWYRQILGQKVEFLVSFYNNEISEKSEIFDDQFSVERPDGSNFTLKIRSTKLEDSAMYFCAIKGGLTDTQYFGPGTRLTVL.

This clonotype was detected ten times or more. The chain links TRBV5-1 to TRBJ2-1; a weak D match, TRBD2 (5 bases). Germline-derived CDR1 and CDR2 are SGHRS and YFSETQ. V was pared by 0 bases and J by 6 bases, with 13 bases between. This CDR3 has 15 amino acids. The CDR3 nucleotides are TGCGCCAGCAGCTTGGGAGCGGTAGGCGGCAATGAGCAGTTCTTC. It translates to CASSLGAVGGNEQFF.

The chain has TRBV5-4 and TRBJ2-1; weak D call: TRBD2 (6 bases). The CDR3 is 15 residues long. Deletions cut 0 bases from V and 9 bases from J, with 16 bases between. Germline assignment: CDR1 SGHNT and CDR2 YYREEE (reference sequence). The CDR3 reads CASSLAGGIGFEQFF. CDR3 nucleotides: TGTGCCAGCAGCTTGGCGGGCGGGATAGGCTTTGAGCAGTTCTTC.

The chain has TRBV6-1 and TRBJ1-2; perhaps TRBD1 as D (6 bases). This CDR3 has 14 amino acids. The V gene's germline CDR1 is MNHNS and CDR2 SASEGT. V was cut by 1 base and J by 5 bases, with 11 bases left in between. CDR3: CASSEVRGAYGYTF. In DNA, the CDR3 is TGTGCCAGCAGTGAAGTCCGGGGGGCTTATGGCTACACCTTC.

In this sample, this clonotype turned up a few times. The rearrangement joins TRBV29-1 to TRBJ1-1, with 8 nucleotides matching TRBD1. Germline V gives CDR1 SQVTM, CDR2 ANQGSEA. J was trimmed by 4 bases and V by 6 bases; bases with no gene match: 4. This CDR3 contains 12 residues. This chain's CDR3 is CSVATGGTEAFF. Written as DNA, the CDR3 is TGCAGCGTGGCTACAGGGGGCACTGAAGCTTTCTTT.

This clonotype was seen repeatedly, ten times or more. The V and J genes are TRBV10-1 and TRBJ2-1; D uncertain. Trimming took off 8 bases at V and 5 bases at J, with 7 bases between the two ends. From germline, CDR1 is WNHNN and CDR2 SYGVQD (reference sequence). The CDR3 totals 11 residues. CDR3 in DNA: TGCGCCAGCGGGGTAAACAATGAGCAGTTCTTC. As protein: CASGVNNEQFF.

The rearrangement joins TRBV25-1 to TRBJ2-5; D possibly corresponds to TRBD2 (5 bases). The germline V and J ends were trimmed by 1 base and 5 bases, with 11 bases remaining between them. This CDR3 spans 14 amino acids. Germline V CDR1 and CDR2: MGHDK, SYGVNS. CDR3 protein: CASSEFVGGETQYF. CDR3 DNA: TGTGCCAGCAGTGAATTTGTGGGCGGGGAGACCCAGTACTTC.

The chain joins TRBV7-9 to TRBJ1-5, with 9 bases lining up with TRBD1. CDR3 length: 14 amino acids. V trimming: 5 bases; J trimming: 6 bases; junction bases outside the gene matches: 5. Germline V gene data show CDR1 as SEHNR and CDR2 as FQNEAQ (reference sequence). CDR3 amino acids: CASSLDRGGQPQHF. DNA of the CDR3: TGTGCCAGCAGCCTGGACAGGGGCGGTCAGCCCCAGCATTTT.

This clonotype was seen ten or more times. This sequence joins TRBV6-5 and TRBJ1-1; D not certain. CDR3 size: 14 residues. With 0 bases removed from V and 4 bases from J, the gap between germline ends came to 9 bases. Germline V CDR1 and CDR2: MNHEY, SVGAGI. The CDR3 bases are TGTGCCAGCAGTTACTCGGGGTGGAGCACTGAAGCTTTCTTT. This translates into CASSYSGWSTEAFF.

This clonotype occurred many times. The rearrangement joins TRBV11-2 to TRBJ2-3; 12 bases align to TRBD2. V lost 5 bases, J lost 4 bases, and 10 bases stayed unmatched. The CDR3 runs 17 residues. Germline V gene sequence: CDR1 SGHAT, CDR2 FQNNGV. CDR3 protein: CASSTGGTSGSSDTQYF. The CDR3 nucleotides are TGTGCCAGCAGCACCGGCGGGACTAGCGGGTCGTCAGATACGCAGTATTTT.